The T cell receptor beta chain described here comes from a study of OX40 agonist ivuxolimab in advanced cancers. Here immunoSEQ multiplex PCR was the method, and the copy in TCRdb shows in-frame clones only, minus some. The repertoire holds more than 40,000 clones, with 91% as singletons. In regard to this clone: As yet, its antigen is unknown.

Points from the study as a whole: The study observed clonal expansion of CD4+ and CD8+ blood T cells by week 6 at 0.1 to 3.0 mg/kg. Expanded clones tended on average to be more numerous among CD8+ T cells than CD4+. Expanded peripheral T-cell antigen specificity went undetermined.

The CDR3 totals 16 residues. With 3 bases clipped from V and 7 bases from J, the junction kept 14 bases outside the gene matches. The germline CDR1 and CDR2 sequences are KGHSH and LQKENI. The TCR sequence derives from an adult with an advanced solid tumor such as melanoma, head and neck, liver or kidney cancer. The sample in question was CD4+ or CD8+ T cells sorted from blood, obtained in a trial of the OX40 agonist ivuxolimab. The rearrangement links TRBV18 to TRBJ1-2; 7 bases are a match to TRBD1. CDR3 sequence: CASSPSATGVLTGYTF. In DNA, the CDR3 is TGTGCCAGCTCACCGTCTGCAACAGGGGTGTTGACTGGCTACACCTTC. Using reference TRBV18 and TRBJ1-2 for the parts outside the CDR3, the full variable domain is NAGVMQNPRHLVRRRGQEARLRCSPMKGHSHVYWYRQLPEEGLKFMVYLQKENIIDESGMPKERFSAEFPKEGPSILRIQQVVRGDSAAYFCASSPSATGVLTGYTFGSGTRLTVV.